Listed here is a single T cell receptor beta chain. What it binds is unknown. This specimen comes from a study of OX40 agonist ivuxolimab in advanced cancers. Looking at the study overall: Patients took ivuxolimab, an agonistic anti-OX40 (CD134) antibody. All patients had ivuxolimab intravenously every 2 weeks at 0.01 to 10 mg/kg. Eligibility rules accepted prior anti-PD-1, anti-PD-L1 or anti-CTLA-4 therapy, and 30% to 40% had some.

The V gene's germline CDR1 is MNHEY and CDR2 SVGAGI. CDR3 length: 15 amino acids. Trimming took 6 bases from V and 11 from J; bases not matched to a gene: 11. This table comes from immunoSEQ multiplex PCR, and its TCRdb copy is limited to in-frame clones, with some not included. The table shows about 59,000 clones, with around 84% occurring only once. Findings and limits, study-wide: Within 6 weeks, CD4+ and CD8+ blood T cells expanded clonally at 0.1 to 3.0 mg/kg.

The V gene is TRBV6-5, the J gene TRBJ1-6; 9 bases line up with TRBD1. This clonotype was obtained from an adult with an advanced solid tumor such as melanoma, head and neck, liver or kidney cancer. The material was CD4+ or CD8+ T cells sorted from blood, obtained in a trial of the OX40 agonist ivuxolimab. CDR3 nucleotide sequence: TGTGCCAGCAGGAAACTAGGGACAGGGAGTACACCCCTCCACTTT. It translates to CASRKLGTGSTPLHF.